The present TCR beta chain was sequenced within a study of blood T cell repertoires in COVID-19. On the study more broadly: In each case, the material was cDNA or gDNA derived from T cells, B-cell-depleted T cells, or PBMCs.

Authors' processing steps: Amplified reference gene primers provided the basis for estimating nucleated cell counts. Method: immunoSEQ multiplex PCR; TCRdb's copy keeps in-frame clones and lacks some. From that table come the V and J calls and clone size; the DNA was used to work out D and trimming. The sample carries about 200,000 clones, about 88% recorded once. Germline V CDR1 and CDR2: SGHDT, YYEEEE. The CDR3 totals 17 residues. After removal of 0 bases from V and 1 base from J, the junction contained 6 bases not matched to a gene. The TCR comes from a woman aged 45-65 years with COVID-19, enrolled during active disease. Sequenced material: peripheral blood. The chain employs TRBV5-6 and TRBJ1-1; 10 nucleotides line up with TRBD1. The CDR3 loop is CASSLALRQGANTEAFF. Here the CDR3 DNA reads TGTGCCAGCAGCTTGGCCCTCCGACAGGGGGCGAACACTGAAGCTTTCTTT.